This TCR beta chain was obtained from a study of regulatory T cells in long-lasting Graves disease. This clonotype has a handful of counts. Its target is not known. Time point here: newly diagnosed GD, antithyroid drugs for less than 3 months. From RNA extracted from PBMCs, the TCR library was made. V was pared by 5 bases and J by 5 bases, with 13 bases between. Germline V gene lookup returns CDR1 SGHRS and CDR2 YFSETQ. The CDR3 has 14 amino acids. Study-wide results and limits: Whereas 966 public clonotypes were shared by new patients, persistent patients shared more, at a few thousand.

TCR beta libraries were built with iRepertoire HTBI primers and Arm-PCR of CDR3 regions. TCRdb independently ran MiXCR on the multiplex PCR reads; one entry per CDR3 protein. The sample holds some 460,000 distinct CDR3 sequences, 16% seen once. These data also formed part of another study, on T cells in Graves' hyperthyroidism and ophthalmopathy. That source reports: No ophthalmopathy progression within 18 months constituted stable Graves' hyperthyroidism. Investigators excluded patients with uncontrolled infection, other autoimmune disease, pregnancy or lactation.

This TCR derives from a man aged 35-49 years with Graves disease. The chain recombines TRBV5-1 with TRBJ2-2, with D tentatively TRBD2 (5 bases). The sample in question was peripheral blood mononuclear cells (PBMCs), obtained at new diagnosis, from a patient treated with antithyroid drugs. CDR3 loop: CASRTSPGTGELFF. Written as DNA, the CDR3 is TGCGCCAGCAGAACCTCCCCGGGGACCGGGGAGCTGTTTTTT.